Listed below are T cell receptor beta chains from one sample, sequenced in a study of cytomegalovirus exposure and HLA in healthy donors. TCRdb keeps only in-frame clones here, not all; method: immunoSEQ multiplex PCR. The sample carries 110,000 to 150,000 clones, approximately 78% recorded once. Specimen: PBMCs. All receptors come from a female donor in good health and CMV-seronegative. Each CDR3 is given with its conserved first and last residue. D genes are given only for firm matches. Not every row has a clone size; where given, it reads once, few, many or a size class.

j_call v_call clone_size d_call cdr3_nt cdr3_aa
TRBJ1-6 TRBV4-1 NA NA TGCGCCAGCAGCCAAGTACAGGGCGGTCTTTCACCCCTCCACTTT CASSQVQGGLSPLHF
TRBJ2-1 TRBV7-2 NA TRBD2 TGTGCCAGCAGCCCCATTAGCGGGGAATACAATGAGCAGTTCTTC CASSPISGEYNEQFF
TRBJ1-1 TRBV9 NA TRBD1 TGTGCCAGCAGCGTCCGACAGACAGGGACTGAAGCTTTCTTT CASSVRQTGTEAFF
TRBJ2-2 TRBV5-5 NA NA TGTGCCAGCAGAGGGGAAAGGGGGTCCGGGGAGCTGTTTTTT CASRGERGSGELFF
TRBJ2-1 TRBV27 NA TRBD2 TGTGCCAGCAGTAGCGGGACTAGCGGGAGGAATGAGCAGTTCTTC CASSSGTSGRNEQFF
TRBJ2-7 TRBV27 NA TRBD1 TGTGCCAGCAGTTCTTCTCCGGTGGGACAGGGGTGGCCCTACGAGCAGTACTTC CASSSSPVGQGWPYEQYF
TRBJ1-1 TRBV28 few NA TGTGCCAGCAGTTTATGGGAGGGGCCGGCTTTCTTT CASSLWEGPAFF
TRBJ2-1 TRBV29-1 few TRBD2 TGCAGCGTCCGTATGGGCGGGAGGGCCTCAGGTAATGAGCAGTTCTTC CSVRMGGRASGNEQFF
TRBJ1-3 TRBV21-1 NA NA TGTGCCAGCAGCAAAACCGGGGACAGCCCGTCAAGAGTAAGCAAGGTGTACACCATATATTTT CASSKTGDSPSRVSKVYTIYF
TRBJ2-7 TRBV18 NA NA TGTGCCAGCTCACCCGGACAGACCCCAGGCTACGAGCAGTACTTC CASSPGQTPGYEQYF
TRBJ1-4 TRBV7-8 NA TRBD1 TGTGCCAGCAGCCGGGGGGAGCCAGGGGGCGGTGAAAAACTGTTTTTT CASSRGEPGGGEKLFF
TRBJ1-5 TRBV6-1 NA TRBD1 TGTGCCAGCAGTGAAGCGCTAGGGGGCTACAATCAGCCCCAGCATTTT CASSEALGGYNQPQHF
TRBJ2-2 TRBV28 NA TRBD2 TGTGCCAGCAGTCCTCCGCGGGGGATGACCACCGGGGAGCTGTTTTTT CASSPPRGMTTGELFF
TRBJ1-5 TRBV30 NA TRBD1 TGTGCCTGGAGTGGGACAGGGGGCGATCAGCCCCAGCATTTT CAWSGTGGDQPQHF
TRBJ1-2 TRBV7-9 NA TRBD1 TGTTCCAGCAGCTCTATCCGGGACAGGTTAGATGGCTACACCTTC CSSSSIRDRLDGYTF
TRBJ1-1 TRBV14 few TRBD1 TGTGCCAGCACCACAGGGGGGAACACTGAAGCTTTCTTT CASTTGGNTEAFF
TRBJ2-7 TRBV29-1 NA TRBD2 TGCAGCGTTATAGCGGGGGGACTCTACGAGCAGTACTTC CSVIAGGLYEQYF
TRBJ1-1 TRBV27 NA TRBD1 TGTGCCAGCAGTAATTGGGACAGGGTTGTGGCCACTGAAGCTTTCTTT CASSNWDRVVATEAFF
TRBJ2-7 TRBV6-6 NA NA TGTGCCAGCAGTAATCCCGGGACAAAAGCCTACGAGCAGTACTTC CASSNPGTKAYEQYF
TRBJ2-7 TRBV7-9 NA TRBD2 TGTGCCAGCAGCACCCGAGCGGGAGGCTACGAGCAGTACTTC CASSTRAGGYEQYF
TRBJ1-2 TRBV9 NA TRBD1 TGTGCCAGCAGCGTAGGTGGGACAGGGGCGGTTGGCTATGGCTACACCTTC CASSVGGTGAVGYGYTF
TRBJ1-3 TRBV5-8 once TRBD1 TGTGCCAGCAGCTTGGTGACAGGGCTCTCTGGAAACACCATATATTTT CASSLVTGLSGNTIYF
TRBJ2-7 TRBV27 NA NA TGTGCCAGCAGTTTATCTGGCAGGGCTTCCTACGAGCAGTACTTC CASSLSGRASYEQYF
TRBJ2-7 TRBV5-1 NA TRBD1 TGCGCCAGCAGCTTGAGTGGGACAGCCTACGAGCAGTACTTC CASSLSGTAYEQYF
TRBJ1-2 TRBV19 NA TRBD1 TGTGCCAGTAGTCATACAGGGGGAGATGGCTACACCTTC CASSHTGGDGYTF
TRBJ2-7 TRBV7-3 many NA TGTGCCAGCAGCTTAGGGCAGGGAGGTGGCCACGAGCAGTACTTC CASSLGQGGGHEQYF
TRBJ1-1 TRBV5-4 NA NA TGTGCCAGCAGCTATCCAGGGATGAACACTGAAGCTTTCTTT CASSYPGMNTEAFF
TRBJ2-7 TRBV12-2 NA NA TGTGCAAGTCGCCCCCCCGGGACTAGCTCCTACGAGCAGTACTTC CASRPPGTSSYEQYF
TRBJ1-6 TRBV5-4 NA NA TGTGCCAGCAGCTCGTACTCCTATAATTCACCCCTCCACTTT CASSSYSYNSPLHF
TRBJ1-5 TRBV30 NA TRBD1 TGTGCCTGGAGTGAAGGGACAGGTCTTCAGCCCCAGCATTTT CAWSEGTGLQPQHF
TRBJ1-2 TRBV6-1 NA NA TGTGCCAGCAGTGAGACTGAAGGGGTGGGCTACACCTTC CASSETEGVGYTF
TRBJ2-5 TRBV5-4 NA NA TGTGCCAGCAGCTTTTCGGGGTTGGGGGAGACCCAGTACTTC CASSFSGLGETQYF
TRBJ2-1 TRBV4-2 NA TRBD2 TGTGCCAGCAGTCAGACTAGCGGGGAGCAGTTCTTC CASSQTSGEQFF
TRBJ1-1 TRBV5-1 NA NA TGCGCCTCGACGGGGGGGACGATGAACACTGAAGCTTTCTTT CASTGGTMNTEAFF
TRBJ2-7 TRBV7-9 NA NA TGTGCCAGCAGCTTCTCCATAGACGAGCAGTACTTC CASSFSIDEQYF
TRBJ1-3 TRBV7-9 NA TRBD1 TGTGCCAGCAGCTCTACAGGGGTAGATGGAAACACCATATATTTT CASSSTGVDGNTIYF
TRBJ1-3 TRBV30 NA NA TGTGCCTGGAGCCCAGGACAGCACAACTCTGGAAACACCATATATTTT CAWSPGQHNSGNTIYF
TRBJ2-7 TRBV7-9 NA NA TGTGCCAGCAGCTCCCCCGGGACATCCTCCTACGAGCAGTACTTC CASSSPGTSSYEQYF
TRBJ2-1 TRBV19 NA TRBD2 TGTGCCAGCGCGCTGACTAGCGGGGGGTACAATGAGCAGTTCTTC CASALTSGGYNEQFF
TRBJ2-7 TRBV19 NA TRBD2 TGTGCCAGTAGTATAGGTAGCGGGAGTACCTACGAGCAGTACTTC CASSIGSGSTYEQYF
TRBJ1-2 TRBV7-9 NA NA TGTGCCAGCAGCTTAGCTCAGGGGATCCCACCCCGAGGCTACACCTTC CASSLAQGIPPRGYTF
TRBJ2-5 TRBV28 NA TRBD2 TGTGCCAGCAGCCTCGGGACTAGCGGGGGGGCAGAGACCCAGTACTTC CASSLGTSGGAETQYF
TRBJ1-2 TRBV19 NA NA TGTGCCACCAGGGAGGGGAACTATGGCTACACCTTC CATREGNYGYTF
TRBJ1-1 TRBV28 NA TRBD1 TGTGCCAGCAGTTTATACCTAGGACAGGGAGGGGGAGACACTGAAGCTTTCTTT CASSLYLGQGGGDTEAFF
TRBJ1-1 TRBV28 NA TRBD1 TGTGCCAGCACCTATGGACAGGGGTGGTCTGAAGCTTTCTTT CASTYGQGWSEAFF
TRBJ1-2 TRBV6-1 NA NA TGTGCCAGCAGTGAACTGTCGAACTATGGCTACCCCTTC CASSELSNYGYPF
TRBJ1-3 TRBV4-2 NA TRBD1 TGTGCCAGCAGCCAAGAAGACAGGGTTGGAAACACCATATATTTT CASSQEDRVGNTIYF
TRBJ1-2 TRBV9 once NA TGTGCCAGCAGCGTAGAGGGGAGGGATGGCTACACCTTC CASSVEGRDGYTF
TRBJ1-1 TRBV19 NA NA TGTGCCAGTAGTATAGCGACGGGAAACACTGAAGCTTTCTTT CASSIATGNTEAFF
TRBJ1-1 TRBV2 NA NA TGTGCCAGCAGTGCGCTTATACAGGGCGCTGAAGCTTTCTTT CASSALIQGAEAFF
TRBJ2-7 TRBV5-5 few NA TGTGCCAGCAGCTTAGGAGGGGAGACACCGTCCTACGAGCAGTACTTC CASSLGGETPSYEQYF
TRBJ2-2 TRBV5-1 once TRBD2 TGCGCCAGCAGCTTGGTCGAGCGGGGGGGCGCGAACACCGGGGAGCTGTTTTTT CASSLVERGGANTGELFF
TRBJ2-1 TRBV6-6 NA NA TGTGCCAGCAGTTACGGCCGGAGCTCCTACAATGAGCAGTTCTTC CASSYGRSSYNEQFF
TRBJ2-7 TRBV7-8 NA NA TGTGCCAGCAGCTTAGGGGTAGGGGGGGACGTCCCCTACGAGCAGTACTTC CASSLGVGGDVPYEQYF
TRBJ2-1 TRBV2 NA TRBD2 TGTGCCAGCAAATCCGGGACTAGCGGGAGGTTGGGTGAGCAGTTCTTC CASKSGTSGRLGEQFF
TRBJ2-4 TRBV11-3 NA TRBD1 TGTGCCAGCAGCTTGGGACAGGGGTATTCCAAAAACATTCAGTACTTC CASSLGQGYSKNIQYF
TRBJ2-7 TRBV27 NA NA TGTGCCAGCAGTAGACTCCGTCCCCCATGGGAGCAGTACTTC CASSRLRPPWEQYF